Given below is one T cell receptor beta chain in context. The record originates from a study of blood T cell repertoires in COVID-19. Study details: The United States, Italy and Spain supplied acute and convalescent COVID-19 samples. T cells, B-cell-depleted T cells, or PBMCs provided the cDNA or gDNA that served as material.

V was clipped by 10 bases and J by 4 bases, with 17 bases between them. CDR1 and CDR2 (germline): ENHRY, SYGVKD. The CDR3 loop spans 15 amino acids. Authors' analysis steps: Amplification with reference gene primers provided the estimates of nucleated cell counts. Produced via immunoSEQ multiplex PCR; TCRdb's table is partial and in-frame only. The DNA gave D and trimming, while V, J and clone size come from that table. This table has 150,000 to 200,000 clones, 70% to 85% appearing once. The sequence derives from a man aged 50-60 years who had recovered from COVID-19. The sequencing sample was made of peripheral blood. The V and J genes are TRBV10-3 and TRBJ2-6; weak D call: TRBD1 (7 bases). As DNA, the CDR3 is TGTGCCACCGATCAGGGGGGAACCGGGGCCAACGTCCTGACTTTC. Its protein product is CATDQGGTGANVLTF.